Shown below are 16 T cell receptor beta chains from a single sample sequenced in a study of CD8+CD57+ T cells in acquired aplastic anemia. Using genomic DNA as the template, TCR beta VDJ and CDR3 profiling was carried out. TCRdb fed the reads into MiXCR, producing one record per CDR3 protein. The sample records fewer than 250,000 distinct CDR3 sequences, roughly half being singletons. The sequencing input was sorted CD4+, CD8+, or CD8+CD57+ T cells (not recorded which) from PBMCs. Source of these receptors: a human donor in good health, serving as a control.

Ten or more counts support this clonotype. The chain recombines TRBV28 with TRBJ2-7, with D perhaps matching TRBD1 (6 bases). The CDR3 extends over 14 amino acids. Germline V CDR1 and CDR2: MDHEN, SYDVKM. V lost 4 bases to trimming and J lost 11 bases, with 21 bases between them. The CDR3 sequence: CASSSLFAGESEYF. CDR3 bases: TGTGCCAGCAGTTCATTGTTCGCAGGGGAATCCGAGTACTTC.

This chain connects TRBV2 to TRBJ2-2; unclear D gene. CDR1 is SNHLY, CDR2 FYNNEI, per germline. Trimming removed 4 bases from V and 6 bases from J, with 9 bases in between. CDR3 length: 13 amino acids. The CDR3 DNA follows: TGTGCCAGCAGTGTCTTTGATCCCGGGGAGCTGTTTTTT. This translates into CASSVFDPGELFF.

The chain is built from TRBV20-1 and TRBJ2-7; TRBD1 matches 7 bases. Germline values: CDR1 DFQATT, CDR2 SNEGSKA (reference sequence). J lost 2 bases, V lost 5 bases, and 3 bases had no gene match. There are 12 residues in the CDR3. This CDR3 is CSAVTGTYEQYF. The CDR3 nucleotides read TGCAGTGCTGTGACAGGGACCTACGAGCAGTACTTC.

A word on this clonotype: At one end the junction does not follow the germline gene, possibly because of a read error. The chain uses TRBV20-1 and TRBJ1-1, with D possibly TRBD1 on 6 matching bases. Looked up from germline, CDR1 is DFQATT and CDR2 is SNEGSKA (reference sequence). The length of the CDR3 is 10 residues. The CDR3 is CSAGDTETFF. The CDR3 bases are TGCAGTGCTGGGGACACTGAAACTTTCTTT.

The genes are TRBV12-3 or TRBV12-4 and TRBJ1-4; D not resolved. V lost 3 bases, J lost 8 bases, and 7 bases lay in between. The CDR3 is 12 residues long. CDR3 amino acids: CASSFRGEKLFF. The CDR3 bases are TGTGCCAGCAGTTTTCGGGGAGAAAAACTGTTTTTT.

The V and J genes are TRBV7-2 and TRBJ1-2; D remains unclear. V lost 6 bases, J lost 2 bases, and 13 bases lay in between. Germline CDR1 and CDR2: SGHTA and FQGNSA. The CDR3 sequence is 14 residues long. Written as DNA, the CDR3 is TGTGCCAGCAGTGAATACGGCAGGAACTATGGCTACACCTTC. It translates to CASSEYGRNYGYTF.

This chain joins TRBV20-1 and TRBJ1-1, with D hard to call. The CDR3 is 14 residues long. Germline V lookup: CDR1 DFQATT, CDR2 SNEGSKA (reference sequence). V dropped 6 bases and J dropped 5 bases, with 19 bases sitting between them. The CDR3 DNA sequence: TGCAGTGCAGGGAATCCCGTCTCGTATACTGAAGCTTTCTTT. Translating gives CSAGNPVSYTEAFF.

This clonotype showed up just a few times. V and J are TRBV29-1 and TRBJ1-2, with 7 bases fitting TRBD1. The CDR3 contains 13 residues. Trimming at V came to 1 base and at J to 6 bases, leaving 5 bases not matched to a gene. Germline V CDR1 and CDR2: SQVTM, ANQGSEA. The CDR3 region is CSVEGGGGNGYTF. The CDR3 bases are TGCAGCGTTGAAGGAGGAGGGGGCAATGGCTACACCTTC.

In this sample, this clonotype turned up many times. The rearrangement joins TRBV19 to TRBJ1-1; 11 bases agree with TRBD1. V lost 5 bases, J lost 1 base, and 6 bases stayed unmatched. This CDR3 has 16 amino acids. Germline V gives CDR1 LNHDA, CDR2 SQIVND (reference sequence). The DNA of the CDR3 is TGTGCCAGTAGTCCGGGACAGGGGGTCCGGAACACTGAAGCTTTCTTT. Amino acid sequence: CASSPGQGVRNTEAFF.

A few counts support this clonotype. The CDR3 here is CASSLSLQVNYEQYF. The CDR3 bases are TGTGCCAGCAGCTTGTCGCTACAGGTCAACTACGAGCAGTACTTC. V usage is TRBV5-8 and J usage is TRBJ2-7, with TRBD1 as a possible D gene (5 bases). The germline V and J ends were trimmed by 1 base and 3 bases, with 14 bases remaining between them. Germline CDR1 SGHTS, CDR2 YDEGEE. This CDR3 has 15 amino acids.

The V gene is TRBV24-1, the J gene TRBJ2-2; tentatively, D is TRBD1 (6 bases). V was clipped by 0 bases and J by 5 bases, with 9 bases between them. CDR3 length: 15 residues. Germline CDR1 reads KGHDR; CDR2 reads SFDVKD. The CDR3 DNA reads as TGTGCCACCAGTGATTTGTCAGGGGAGACCGGGGAGCTGTTTTTT. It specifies CATSDLSGETGELFF.

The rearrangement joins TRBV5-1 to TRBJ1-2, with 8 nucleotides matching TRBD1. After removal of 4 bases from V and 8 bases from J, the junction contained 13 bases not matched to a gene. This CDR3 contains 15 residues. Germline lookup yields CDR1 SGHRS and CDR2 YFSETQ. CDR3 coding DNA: TGCGCCAGCAGCCTATTGATGGACAGGGCTGACGGCTACACCTTC. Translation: CASSLLMDRADGYTF.

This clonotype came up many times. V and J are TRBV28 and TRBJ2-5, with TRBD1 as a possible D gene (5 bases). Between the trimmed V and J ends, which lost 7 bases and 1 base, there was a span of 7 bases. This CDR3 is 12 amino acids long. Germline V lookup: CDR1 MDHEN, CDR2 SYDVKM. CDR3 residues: CASNQGQETQYF. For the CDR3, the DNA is TGTGCCAGCAACCAGGGCCAAGAGACCCAGTACTTC.

The CDR3 coding sequence is TGCAGTGCTAGACCACAGCAAAGCTTGAACTATGGCTACACCTTC. It translates to CSARPQQSLNYGYTF. The chain recombines TRBV20-1 with TRBJ1-2; no firm D call. This CDR3 is built from 15 residues. V was cut by 2 bases and J by 2 bases, with 15 bases left in between. CDR1 and CDR2 (germline): DFQATT, SNEGSKA (reference sequence).

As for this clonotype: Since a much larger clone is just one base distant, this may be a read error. CDR3 coding DNA: TGTGCCAGCAGTAGGACAGGGGGAGAAGCTTTCTTT. Translating it yields CASSRTGGEAFF. This rearrangement joins TRBV6-5 to TRBJ1-1, with 10 positions matching TRBD1. The J segment lost 8 bases and the V segment lost 5 bases, leaving 2 bases of the junction unmatched. CDR3 length: 12 amino acids. The germline V gene has CDR1 MNHEY and CDR2 SVGAGI.

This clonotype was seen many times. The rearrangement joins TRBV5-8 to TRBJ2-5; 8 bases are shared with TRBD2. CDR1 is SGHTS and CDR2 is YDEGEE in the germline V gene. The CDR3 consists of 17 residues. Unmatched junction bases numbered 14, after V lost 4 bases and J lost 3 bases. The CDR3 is CASSLHLGLVAKETQYF. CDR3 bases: TGTGCCAGCAGCCTACACCTGGGACTAGTGGCGAAAGAGACCCAGTACTTC.